This record looks at one TCR beta chain sequence and its context. What it binds is unknown. Healthy Caucasians provided all donations. With template switching, a universal primer site was added, and the cDNA carried unique molecular identifiers. TCRdb recomputed calls from the 5' RACE reads with MiXCR, one row per CDR3 protein. The sample consists of nearly 900,000 distinct CDR3 sequences, 10% to 15% of them appearing once. Trimming stripped 5 bases from V and 1 base from J, with 27 bases between. From germline, CDR1 is MNHEY and CDR2 SVGEGT. CDR3 length equals 20 residues. This sample was taken from a study of identical twins. The study, taken as a whole, reports: The models gave estimates that fell short of the out-of-frame TCR alpha sharing seen in monozygotic twins. Fewer insertions marked abundant cord blood beta clonotypes; young adult naive trended weakly, memory not at all.

This same sample was also part of a study on yellow fever vaccine responses in identical twins.

V usage is TRBV6-2 or TRBV6-3 and J usage is TRBJ2-1, with D possibly being TRBD2 (7 bases). Material: PBMCs. The receptor was isolated from a woman aged 18-29 years in good health. The CDR3 DNA follows: TGTGCCAGCAGTACCCTTAGGGGGGGGCAACGTCGCAGGTCCTACAATGAGCAGTTCTTC. As protein: CASSTLRGGQRRRSYNEQFF.